This T cell receptor (beta chain) derives from a study of graft-versus-host responses after intestinal transplantation. Study overall: Isolated intestinal, liver-intestinal, or multivisceral transplants were what recipients had. General study findings and limits: Clonal ratios of graft-versus-host to host-versus-graft in allografts were high for patients exhibiting graft-donor T cell macrochimerism. Declines in HvG clones occurring early post-transplant were associated with peak circulating GvH clone levels. Recipient marrow held GvH clones, some first seen in ileum or blood.

With respect to this clone: Its antigen is undetermined.

Profiling relied on immunoSEQ multiplex PCR, and the TCRdb table lists in-frame clones only, not all of them. The sample shows tens of thousands of clones, 85% to 95% of them seen only once. The receptor comes from a human donor who was the organ donor for an intestinal transplant. The specimen was unstimulated CD4+ T cells sorted from spleen or lymph node cells, collected before transplant.

The CDR3: CASIFLFYEQYF. The CDR3 DNA follows: TGTGCCAGCATTTTTCTCTTCTACGAGCAGTACTTC. This chain joins TRBV6-1 and TRBJ2-7; D remains ambiguous. This CDR3 is built from 12 residues. Germline CDR1 reads MNHNS; CDR2 reads SASEGT. V gave up 7 bases and J gave up 3 bases, with 10 bases separating them.